This TCR beta chain was found in a study of T cell responses to AZD1222 COVID-19 vaccine. Overall study results and limits: Following two doses of AZD1222, Spike-specific TCR breadth and depth rose. At study baseline, merely a handful of AZD1222 recipients were seropositive. Spike was spanned by vaccine-associated CD4 TCRs, with dominance at 160-218 and 743-854.

Profiling relied on immunoSEQ multiplex PCR, and the TCRdb table lists in-frame clones only, not all of them. This sample yields some 31,000 clones, of which 93% are seen a single time; over 8% belongs to the top ten. This clone showed up just once. Its antigen is not identified. CDR1 and CDR2 from the germline V gene are ENHRY and SYGVKD. This CDR3 is built from 13 residues. Trimming removed 10 bases from V and 2 bases from J, with 14 bases in between. The origin of this receptor is an adult in good health. This rearrangement joins TRBV10-3 to TRBJ1-2; D is perhaps TRBD1 (5 bases). Sequences were derived from peripheral blood, sampled on day 0 of AZD1222 vaccination. The CDR3 spells CATWTDKNYGYTF. CDR3 in DNA: TGTGCCACCTGGACGGACAAAAACTATGGCTACACCTTC.